This is a list of T cell receptor beta chains from one sample in a study of T cell clones after liver transplantation. Measured with immunoSEQ multiplex PCR; TCRdb has only the in-frame clones, and not every one. The data show roughly 72,000 clones, 80% to 90% seen once. The sequencing used CD4+ T cells from blood, collected roughly 50 months after liver transplant. The receptors stem from a human patient who received a liver transplant. Some of these T cells may belong to the graft donor. Each CDR3 is given with its conserved first and last residue. The D gene is left open where the match is weak. Expanded clones get a size class; other rows say once, few or many, or leave the size out.

J gene	clone size	D gene	V gene	CDR3 protein	CDR3 DNA
TRBJ2-3	.	.	TRBV19	CASRGRDIDTQYF	TGTGCCAGTAGAGGCCGGGATATAGATACGCAGTATTTT
TRBJ1-5	.	.	TRBV6-6	CASSLDNQPQHF	TGTGCCAGCAGTCTTGATAATCAGCCCCAGCATTTT
TRBJ2-1	.	TRBD1	TRBV25-1	CASSSKGTGWLNEQFF	TGTGCCAGCAGTTCCAAGGGGACAGGGTGGTTAAATGAGCAGTTCTTC
TRBJ1-2	.	.	TRBV18	CASSPVDINYGYTF	TGTGCCAGCTCACCAGTAGATATCAACTATGGCTACACCTTC
TRBJ2-3	once	TRBD2	TRBV5-1	CASSLAGTSGRIDTQYF	TGCGCCAGCAGCTTGGCCGGGACTAGCGGGAGGATAGATACGCAGTATTTT
TRBJ2-3	few	.	TRBV4-2	CASSQPSGVEDTQYF	TGTGCCAGCAGCCAACCCTCGGGGGTGGAAGATACGCAGTATTTT
TRBJ2-7	.	.	TRBV7-2	CASSLGEVPYEQYF	TGTGCCAGCAGCTTGGGGGAGGTTCCCTACGAGCAGTACTTC
TRBJ2-1	.	.	TRBV14	CASSQGLGNEQFF	TGTGCCAGCAGCCAAGGGCTAGGCAATGAGCAGTTCTTC
TRBJ2-7	.	TRBD1	TRBV7-6	CASSLGGTAPLWTFF	TGTGCCAGCAGCTTAGGAGGGACAGCCCCACTTTGGACGTTCTTC
TRBJ2-7	.	.	TRBV18	CASSLGQIYEQYF	TGTGCCAGCTCACTCGGACAGATCTACGAGCAGTACTTC
TRBJ2-3	.	TRBD2	TRBV7-2	CASSYTSGSDTQYF	TGTGCCAGCAGCTATACTAGCGGATCAGATACGCAGTATTTT
TRBJ1-6	.	.	TRBV2	CASSPGRDSPLHF	TGTGCCAGCAGCCCCGGAAGGGATTCACCCCTCCACTTT
TRBJ2-2	.	TRBD2	TRBV5-6	CASSLPSGGENTGELFF	TGTGCCAGCAGCTTGCCTAGCGGGGGGGAAAACACCGGGGAGCTGTTTTTT
TRBJ1-5	.	.	TRBV6-1	CASSSRGQGGQPQHF	TGTGCCAGCAGTTCCAGAGGCCAGGGAGGTCAGCCCCAGCATTTT
TRBJ1-2	.	.	TRBV9	CASSVGGYGYTF	TGTGCCAGCAGCGTCGGAGGGTATGGCTACACCTTC
TRBJ1-4	.	.	TRBV5-4	CASSLAAGHGEKLFF	TGTGCCAGCAGCTTGGCGGCAGGGCACGGCGAAAAACTGTTTTTT
TRBJ2-3	.	TRBD2	TRBV7-2	CASSTGLAGYTDTQYF	TGTGCCAGCAGCACCGGACTAGCGGGATACACAGATACGCAGTATTTT
TRBJ2-7	.	.	TRBV5-1	CASSLVSSSYEQYF	TGCGCCAGCAGCTTGGTTTCGAGCTCCTACGAGCAGTACTTC
TRBJ1-2	.	TRBD1	TRBV28	CASSQTGGGYTF	TGTGCCAGCAGTCAGACAGGGGGCGGCTACACCTTC
TRBJ1-1	.	.	TRBV28	CASSGHGTEAFF	TGTGCCAGCAGTGGGCATGGTACTGAAGCTTTCTTT
TRBJ1-2	.	.	TRBV2	CASSDSRVDLGYGYTF	TGTGCCAGCAGTGATAGCAGGGTGGATTTAGGGTATGGCTACACCTTC
TRBJ2-3	.	.	TRBV7-8	CASSTGASTDTQYF	TGTGCCAGCAGCACGGGAGCTAGCACAGATACGCAGTATTTT
TRBJ2-4	.	.	TRBV28	CASGHRVGGHSKNIQYF	TGTGCCAGCGGCCACCGAGTAGGGGGACATTCTAAAAACATTCAGTACTTC
TRBJ1-1	.	.	TRBV18	CASSPGQAGNTEAFF	TGTGCCAGCTCACCAGGTCAGGCTGGTAACACTGAAGCTTTCTTT
TRBJ2-5	.	.	TRBV7-3	CASSSAHGVETQYF	TGTGCCAGCAGCTCGGCTCATGGGGTGGAGACCCAGTACTTC
TRBJ2-2	.	TRBD1	TRBV19	CASSMPGQGNTGELFF	TGTGCCAGTAGCATGCCGGGACAGGGGAACACCGGGGAGCTGTTTTTT
TRBJ2-7	.	.	TRBV19	CASSPLGPTYEQYF	TGTGCCAGTAGTCCGCTAGGGCCGACCTACGAGCAGTACTTC
TRBJ2-3	.	.	TRBV6-4	CASSIDSGPTDTQYF	TGTGCCAGCAGTATTGACAGCGGACCCACAGATACGCAGTATTTT
TRBJ2-5	.	TRBD2	TRBV7-3	CASSPSGGKTQYF	TGTGCCAGCAGCCCATCGGGGGGAAAGACCCAGTACTTC
TRBJ2-5	.	TRBD2	TRBV2	CASSDMGLREETQYF	TGTGCCAGCAGTGATATGGGACTAAGAGAGGAGACCCAGTACTTC
TRBJ1-2	.	TRBD1	TRBV6-6	CASSYVGQGYGYTF	TGTGCCAGCAGTTACGTAGGACAGGGCTATGGCTACACCTTC